The 8 T cell receptor beta chains listed next were all sequenced from one sample in a study of blood T cell repertoires in COVID-19. Sequenced by immunoSEQ multiplex PCR; TCRdb stores in-frame clones only, minus some. This table holds some 260,000 clones, about 90% found once. The sequenced sample was peripheral blood. The receptors were gathered from an elderly man with acute or convalescent COVID-19.

The chain couples TRBV5-1 to TRBJ1-3; D perhaps matches TRBD1 (6 bases). The CDR3 loop spans 16 amino acids. The germline V and J ends were trimmed by 4 bases and 0 bases, with 14 bases remaining between them. CDR1 is SGHRS and CDR2 is YFSETQ in the germline V gene. This CDR3 is CASSMTGLSSGNTIYF. CDR3 sequence (DNA): TGCGCCAGCAGCATGACAGGCCTATCCTCTGGAAACACCATATATTTT.

This clone was seen a handful of times. The chain joins TRBV4-1 to TRBJ2-7; the match to TRBD2 covers 8 bases. The CDR3 has 14 residues. Trimming at V came to 1 base and at J to 5 bases, leaving 4 bases not matched to a gene. CDR1 and CDR2 (germline): MGHRA, YSYEKL. This chain's CDR3 is CASSQAHGGDEQYF. In DNA, the CDR3 is TGCGCCAGCAGCCAAGCCCACGGGGGGGACGAGCAGTACTTC.

A single count supports this clone. The chain uses TRBV19 and TRBJ2-3; TRBD2 agrees at 10 bases. Trimming took 7 bases from V and 6 from J; bases not matched to a gene: 10. The CDR3 loop spans 15 amino acids. Looked up from germline, CDR1 is LNHDA and CDR2 is SQIVND (reference sequence). Here the CDR3 reads CASTPTSGKGDTQYF. The CDR3 DNA sequence: TGTGCCAGTACCCCTACTAGCGGGAAGGGGGATACGCAGTATTTT.

This chain joins TRBV4-1 and TRBJ2-3, with 7 bases that match TRBD1. The CDR3 sequence is 18 residues long. The germline gives CDR1 MGHRA, CDR2 YSYEKL. Trimming took 0 bases from V and 0 from J; bases not matched to a gene: 9. The CDR3 bases are TGCGCCAGCAGCCAAGACCCCCCAGGGGGATCTAGCACAGATACGCAGTATTTT. Translated, it gives CASSQDPPGGSSTDTQYF.

The rearrangement uses TRBV14 and TRBJ2-1; D not certain. Looked up from germline, CDR1 is SGHDN and CDR2 is FVKESK. V shed 0 bases and J shed 4 bases, with 13 bases lying between them. This CDR3 contains 16 residues. This CDR3 reads CASSQDRLVRYNEQFF. CDR3 in DNA: TGTGCCAGCAGCCAAGATCGGCTAGTCCGGTACAATGAGCAGTTCTTC. Looking up the rest from reference TRBV14 and TRBJ2-1 gives the full variable domain: EAGVTQFPSHSVIEKGQTVTLRCDPISGHDNLYWYRRVMGKEIKFLLHFVKESKQDESGMPNNRFLAERTGGTYSTLKVQPAELEDSGVYFCASSQDRLVRYNEQFFGPGTRLTVL.

The rearrangement joins TRBV20-1 to TRBJ1-2; D is uncertain. The CDR3 totals 12 residues. Germline CDR1 DFQATT, CDR2 SNEGSKA (reference sequence). Trimming removed 3 bases from V and 5 bases from J, with 10 bases in between. Written as DNA, the CDR3 is TGCAGTGCTAGTGCGGGAGATTATGGCTACACCTTC. Translated, it gives CSASAGDYGYTF.

The chain couples TRBV7-2 to TRBJ2-1, with 9 bases identical to TRBD2. The CDR3 consists of 15 residues. The germline gives CDR1 SGHTA, CDR2 FQGNSA. The V segment lost 4 bases and the J segment 10 bases; nucleotides outside the gene matches: 11. In nucleotides, the CDR3 is TGTGCCAGCAGCTCCATTCGGATAGCGGGAGAAGAGCAGTTCTTC. It codes for CASSSIRIAGEEQFF.

The V call is TRBV9, the J call TRBJ1-2, with D possibly matching TRBD1 (6 bases). V lost 0 bases and J lost 5, with 23 bases in between. CDR1 and CDR2 (germline): SGDLS, YYNGEE. This CDR3 is built from 18 residues. This CDR3 is CASSVGGSGGQPGYGYTF. As DNA, the CDR3 is TGTGCCAGCAGCGTAGGGGGTAGTGGAGGACAGCCGGGGTATGGCTACACCTTC.